Presented here are 19 T cell receptor beta chains from one specimen sequenced in a study of T cells in Graves' hyperthyroidism and ophthalmopathy. From RNA transcripts, TCR beta CDR3 regions were amplified. Researchers ran a first-round RT-PCR on the TCR CDR3 using the HTBI primer set. TCRdb processed the multiplex PCR reads anew with MiXCR; each CDR3 protein has one entry. The sample records 350,000 or so distinct CDR3 sequences, roughly 20% being singletons. The specimen was blood. The receptors were sampled from a woman aged 40 to 55 with Graves' ophthalmopathy.

This clonotype was seen at least ten times. The V call is TRBV12-5, the J call TRBJ1-1; the D gene is possibly TRBD1 (5 bases). Germline V gene sequence: CDR1 LGHNT, CDR2 FRNRAP. Deletions cut 3 bases from V and 8 bases from J, with 13 bases between. This CDR3 has 13 residues. The CDR3 DNA reads as TGTGCTAGTGGTTTACGTCAGGGATCGGAAGCTTTCTTT. It encodes CASGLRQGSEAFF.

This clonotype was detected many times. This sequence joins TRBV6-2 or TRBV6-3 and TRBJ1-1; 9 bases agree with TRBD1. Germline V lookup: CDR1 MNHEY, CDR2 SVGEGT. V was pared by 7 bases and J by 1 base, with 7 bases of the junction left unmatched. The CDR3 covers 15 residues. In DNA, the CDR3 is TGTGCCAGCACCAAACGACAGGGGGAGAACACTGAAGCTTTCTTT. Translated, it gives CASTKRQGENTEAFF.

In its sample, this clonotype was seen many times. V gene TRBV6-1 combines with J gene TRBJ2-5; a possible D gene is TRBD1 (7 bases). The CDR3 contains 16 residues. V was trimmed by 4 bases and J by 0 bases, leaving 15 bases between them. Germline lookup yields CDR1 MNHNS and CDR2 SASEGT. In nucleotides, the CDR3 is TGTGCCAGCAGTGCCCGCGGGACAGTGTACCAAGAGACCCAGTACTTC. It is translated as CASSARGTVYQETQYF.

This clonotype showed up many times. V usage is TRBV6-2 or TRBV6-3 and J usage is TRBJ2-7, with 11 positions matching TRBD2. The CDR3 has 17 residues. In germline, CDR1 is MNHEY, CDR2 SVGEGT. The trim removed 0 bases at V and 1 base at J, leaving 5 bases unmatched. The CDR3 DNA reads TGTGCCAGCAGTTACTCAGTAGCGGGAGGGTTATCCTACGAGCAGTACTTC. Its protein product is CASSYSVAGGLSYEQYF.

This clonotype has at least ten counts. The rearrangement joins TRBV5-1 to TRBJ2-5; the D gene is possibly TRBD1 (5 bases). The germline V and J ends were trimmed by 2 bases and 5 bases, with 13 bases remaining between them. Germline V gene lookup returns CDR1 SGHRS and CDR2 YFSETQ. The CDR3 runs to 14 residues. This CDR3 is CASSFAGQAETQYF. CDR3 in DNA: TGCGCCAGCAGCTTTGCAGGGCAGGCCGAGACCCAGTACTTC.

V and J are TRBV7-9 and TRBJ2-5; D not certain. Trimming left V 7 bases short and J 1 base short, with 16 bases between. The CDR3 is 15 amino acids. Per germline, CDR1 SEHNR and CDR2 FQNEAQ (reference sequence). The DNA of the CDR3 is TGTGCCAGCACCCCCTGGGTGGGAATCCAAGAGACCCAGTACTTC. This translates into CASTPWVGIQETQYF. The full variable domain, rest sourced from reference TRBV7-9 and TRBJ2-5, is DTGVSQNPRHKITKRGQNVTFRCDPISEHNRLYWYRQTLGQGPEFLTYFQNEAQLEKSRLLSDRFSAERPKGSFSTLEIQRTEQGDSAMYLCASTPWVGIQETQYFGPGTRLLVL.

This clonotype was picked up many times. This rearrangement joins TRBV7-9 to TRBJ2-7; no firm D call. V dropped 7 bases and J dropped 3 bases, with 10 bases sitting between them. Germline V gene data show CDR1 as SEHNR and CDR2 as FQNEAQ (reference sequence). The CDR3 length is 12 residues. The CDR3 here is CASTWTDYEQYF. In nucleotides, the CDR3 is TGTGCCAGCACCTGGACGGACTACGAGCAGTACTTC.

In this sample, this clonotype turned up many times. The DNA for the CDR3 is TGTGCCAGCAGCCGCTTGTCGGGAGAAGAGACCCAGTACTTC. Its protein product is CASSRLSGEETQYF. The rearrangement uses TRBV5-4 and TRBJ2-5, with D perhaps matching TRBD2 (6 bases). This CDR3 contains 14 residues. V was cut by 4 bases and J by 3 bases, with 13 bases left in between. The germline gives CDR1 SGHNT, CDR2 YYREEE (reference sequence).

The chain is built from TRBV19 and TRBJ1-1; D not resolved. Trimming took 4 bases from V and 7 from J, leaving 7 bases between them. Looked up from germline, CDR1 is LNHDA and CDR2 is SQIVND (reference sequence). CDR3 length equals 11 residues. CDR3 region: CASSNIYEAFF. CDR3 nucleotide sequence: TGTGCCAGTAGTAATATTTATGAAGCTTTCTTT. The full variable domain, completed using reference TRBV19 and TRBJ1-1, is DGGITQSPKYLFRKEGQNVTLSCEQNLNHDAMYWYRQDPGQGLRLIYYSQIVNDFQKGDIAEGYSVSREKKESFPLTVTSAQKNPTAFYLCASSNIYEAFFGQGTRLTVV.

This clonotype has a count of ten or more. CDR3 DNA sequence: TGTGCCAGCAGCTTACTGGGGCTAGCGGATTCCTACGAGCAGTACTTC. Residues: CASSLLGLADSYEQYF. V and J are TRBV11-2 and TRBJ2-7; TRBD2 aligns across 7 bases. The CDR3 covers 16 residues. Germline V CDR1 and CDR2: SGHAT, FQNNGV. The ends lost 2 bases at V and 1 base at J; junction bases unmatched: 8.

In its sample, this clonotype was seen many times. The gene calls are TRBV20-1 and TRBJ1-2; 9 bases agree with TRBD1. With V trimmed by 5 bases and J by 4 bases, 8 bases remained unmatched. CDR3 length equals 14 residues. CDR1 and CDR2 (germline): DFQATT, SNEGSKA (reference sequence). The CDR3 region is CSALKTGGGYGYTF. DNA for the CDR3: TGCAGTGCTCTAAAGACAGGGGGGGGCTATGGCTACACCTTC.

There are many counts of this clonotype. Relative to the germline gene, one junction end is altered; a read error may explain this. This chain connects TRBV12-3 or TRBV12-4 to TRBJ2-6; possibly TRBD1 for D (5 bases). This CDR3 is 14 amino acids long. Here the CDR3 reads CASSLSSGANVPTF. The CDR3 DNA sequence: TGTGCCAGCAGCTTATCCTCTGGGGCCAACGTCCCGACTTTC.

This clonotype was picked up many times. The chain carries TRBV3-1 and TRBJ2-7; tentative D call: TRBD2 (5 bases). Germline CDR1 is LGHDT and CDR2 is YNNKEL (reference sequence). V was trimmed by 2 bases and J by 5 bases, leaving 10 bases between them. The CDR3 contains 13 residues. The CDR3 DNA reads as TGTGCCAGCAGCCAACGGCTCGGGAACGAGCAGTACTTC. It yields the protein CASSQRLGNEQYF.

CDR3 nucleotides: TGTGCCACCAGACAGGGGAGGGCTTTCTTT. Amino acid sequence: CATRQGRAFF. J is TRBJ1-1 and V is TRBV24-1, with TRBD1 identical over 7 bases. The CDR3 contains 10 residues. V was pared by 7 bases and J by 11 bases, with 3 bases of the junction left unmatched. Germline V gives CDR1 KGHDR, CDR2 SFDVKD.

This clonotype showed up many times. The genes are TRBV7-3 and TRBJ2-2, with TRBD1 as a possible D gene (6 bases). Germline CDR1 SGHTA, CDR2 FQGTGA. The germline V and J ends were trimmed by 5 bases and 6 bases, with 13 bases remaining between them. CDR3 length: 14 residues. The CDR3 DNA reads TGTGCCAGCAGCCCGACAGGTGTGGCCGGGGAGCTGTTTTTT. This sequence encodes CASSPTGVAGELFF.

This clonotype occurred a few times. A read error is possible here, since a much larger clone lies one base away. The rearrangement uses TRBV11-2 and TRBJ1-1; D gene uncertain. CDR1 is SGHAT and CDR2 is FQNNGV in the germline V gene. CDR3 length equals 16 residues. CDR3 amino acids: CTSSLELGRANTEAFF. Written as DNA, the CDR3 is TGTACCAGCAGCTTAGAATTAGGCAGAGCGAACACTGAAGCTTTCTTT. Full variable domain (missing parts from reference TRBV11-2 and TRBJ1-1): EAGVAQSPRYKIIEKRQSVAFWCNPISGHATLYWYQQILGQGPKLLIQFQNNGVVDDSQLPKDRFSAERLKGVDSTLKIQPAKLEDSAVYLCTSSLELGRANTEAFFGQGTRLTVV.

Many counts were recorded for this clonotype. The V and J genes are TRBV6-5 and TRBJ2-4, with D tentatively TRBD1 (6 bases). The V end lost 5 bases, the J end lost 3 bases, and 14 bases lay between the germline ends. This CDR3 is built from 15 residues. From germline, CDR1 is MNHEY and CDR2 SVGAGI. The CDR3 here is CASSPWGLGKNIQYF. In DNA form, the CDR3 reads TGTGCCAGCAGTCCCTGGGGGCTAGGCAAAAACATTCAGTACTTC.

The sample holds many counts of this clonotype. V gene TRBV7-9 combines with J gene TRBJ2-6; no definite D call. V gave up 1 base and J gave up 0 bases, with 4 bases separating them. CDR1 is SEHNR, CDR2 FQNEAQ, per germline (reference sequence). The CDR3 sequence is 15 residues long. The CDR3, as DNA: TGTGCCAGCAGCTTAGGGCTCTCTGGGGCCAACGTCCTGACTTTC. Translated, it gives CASSLGLSGANVLTF.

This clonotype was seen many times. The chain carries TRBV30 and TRBJ1-1; D is perhaps TRBD1 (5 bases). In germline, CDR1 is GTSNPN, CDR2 SVGIG (reference sequence). CDR3 size: 13 residues. Trimming left V 0 bases short and J 4 bases short, with 9 bases between. The CDR3 protein is CAWSVAGITEAFF. As DNA, the CDR3 is TGTGCCTGGAGTGTAGCAGGGATCACTGAAGCTTTCTTT. Filled out from reference TRBV30 and TRBJ1-1, the complete variable domain reads SQTIHQWPATLVQPVGSPLSLECTVEGTSNPNLYWYRQAAGRGLQLLFYSVGIGQISSEVPQNLSASRPQDRQFILSSKKLLLSDSGFYLCAWSVAGITEAFFGQGTRLTVV.